This TCR beta chain was sequenced in a study of blood T cell repertoires in COVID-19. Profiling relied on immunoSEQ multiplex PCR, and the TCRdb table lists in-frame clones only, not all of them. The table records about 400,000 clones, 75% to 90% of them present only once. This CDR3 spans 12 amino acids. Trimming took off 6 bases at V and 5 bases at J, with 11 bases between the two ends. Per germline, CDR1 MNHEY and CDR2 SVGAGI. The receptor was derived from a woman aged 25-40 years with acute or convalescent COVID-19. V gene TRBV6-5 combines with J gene TRBJ2-7; D is perhaps TRBD1 (6 bases). The sequencing sample was made of peripheral blood. CDR3 nucleotides: TGTGCCAGCAGAACCGGGACAAACGAGCAGTACTTC. The encoded protein is CASRTGTNEQYF.